This T cell receptor (beta chain) was sequenced in a study of PD-L1 blockade in urothelial cancer. The CDR3 runs to 16 residues. V was pared by 3 bases and J by 3 bases, with 8 bases of the junction left unmatched. Germline V gives CDR1 SGHNT, CDR2 YYREEE (reference sequence). Samples spanned pretreatment and treatment, with 1 to 8 time points per patient. Assay used: immunoSEQ multiplex PCR; TCRdb lists only in-frame clones, some missing. Of over 40,000 clones listed, 82% were seen once; the top ten hold 3% to 3.5%. Sample: PBMCs, taken around atezolizumab (anti-PD-L1) treatment. The genes are TRBV5-4 and TRBJ2-2; 7 bases are shared with TRBD1. The receptor's source is a man in his sixties or seventies with urothelial cancer. CDR3 amino acids: CASSSKTGMDTGELFF. In DNA form, the CDR3 reads TGTGCCAGCAGCTCGAAGACAGGGATGGACACCGGGGAGCTGTTTTTT.